Listed below are T cell receptor beta chains from one sample, sequenced in a study of T cell repertoires in cytomegalovirus infection. TCRdb fed the reads into MiXCR, producing one record per CDR3 protein. The sample consists of roughly 100,000 distinct CDR3 sequences, around 40% of them appearing once. Their antigens are not known. Material: CD8+ T cells from cultured PBMCs, obtained from culture after CMV antigen stimulation. The receptors originated from a human donor in good health (CMV status not recorded). Some clones in this sample may be carry-over from other donors' samples. Both conserved end residues are part of each CDR3. The order of the fields is J gene, D gene, clone size, V gene, CDR3 DNA, CDR3 protein. A D gene is named only where the DNA matches it firmly. Rows may omit the clone size; those that give it use once, few, many or a size class.

j_call: TRBJ2-3
d_call: -
clone_size: many
v_call: TRBV20-1
cdr3_nt: TGCAGTGCTACGGGATACACAGACACAGATACGCAGTATTTT
cdr3_aa: CSATGYTDTDTQYF

j_call: TRBJ2-3
d_call: TRBD2
clone_size: -
v_call: TRBV6-2/TRBV6-3
cdr3_nt: TGTGCCAGCAGTCTTAGCGGGGGGAACTCAGATACGCAGTATTTT
cdr3_aa: CASSLSGGNSDTQYF

j_call: TRBJ1-1
d_call: TRBD1
clone_size: -
v_call: TRBV5-1
cdr3_nt: TGCGCCAGCAGCTTGGGGGACAGCGAAGCTTTCTTT
cdr3_aa: CASSLGDSEAFF

j_call: TRBJ1-5
d_call: -
clone_size: -
v_call: TRBV7-8
cdr3_nt: TGTGCCAGCAGCTTAGGTGTGGTTCAGCCCCAGCATTTT
cdr3_aa: CASSLGVVQPQHF

j_call: TRBJ2-1
d_call: TRBD1
clone_size: few
v_call: TRBV19
cdr3_nt: TGTGCCACCGGACAGGGATTGCATGAGCAGTTCTTC
cdr3_aa: CATGQGLHEQFF

j_call: TRBJ1-5
d_call: -
clone_size: few
v_call: TRBV28
cdr3_nt: TGTGCCAGCAGTTTGAGTGGGCTTCAGCCCCAGCATTTT
cdr3_aa: CASSLSGLQPQHF

j_call: TRBJ1-5
d_call: -
clone_size: few
v_call: TRBV19
cdr3_nt: TGTGCCAGTAGTTCCCGGTCCCTTGATACCCAGCATTTT
cdr3_aa: CASSSRSLDTQHF

j_call: TRBJ2-7
d_call: TRBD2
clone_size: -
v_call: TRBV4-2
cdr3_nt: TGTGCCAGCAGCCCCCGTCGCGGGGGTTACGAGCAGTACTTC
cdr3_aa: CASSPRRGGYEQYF

j_call: TRBJ1-5
d_call: -
clone_size: few
v_call: TRBV7-6
cdr3_nt: TGTGCCAGCAGCTTAGTAGCATTTAGCAATCAGCCCCAGCATTTT
cdr3_aa: CASSLVAFSNQPQHF

j_call: TRBJ2-2
d_call: -
clone_size: -
v_call: TRBV19
cdr3_nt: TGTGCCAGTAGTATATCTGGCGCCGGGGAGCTGTTTTTT
cdr3_aa: CASSISGAGELFF

j_call: TRBJ1-3
d_call: -
clone_size: -
v_call: TRBV2
cdr3_nt: TGTGCCAGCAGTGAAGGACCGAGCTCTGGAAACACCATATATTTT
cdr3_aa: CASSEGPSSGNTIYF

j_call: TRBJ1-2
d_call: TRBD1
clone_size: -
v_call: TRBV4-2
cdr3_nt: TGTGCCAGCAGCCAAGAGGACGGGACAGTGGTCTATGGCTACACCTTC
cdr3_aa: CASSQEDGTVVYGYTF

j_call: TRBJ1-1
d_call: -
clone_size: few
v_call: TRBV7-2
cdr3_nt: TGTGCCAGCAGCCGGGCCTTCATAGGCACTGAAGCTTTCTTT
cdr3_aa: CASSRAFIGTEAFF

j_call: TRBJ1-2
d_call: TRBD1
clone_size: few
v_call: TRBV9
cdr3_nt: TGTGCCAGCAGCTTGGGACAGGCCTACTATGGCTACACCTTC
cdr3_aa: CASSLGQAYYGYTF

j_call: TRBJ2-5
d_call: TRBD2
clone_size: once
v_call: TRBV27
cdr3_nt: TGTGCCAGCAACCCTAGCGGGGGGCCCCAAGAGACCCAGTACTTC
cdr3_aa: CASNPSGGPQETQYF

j_call: TRBJ2-1
d_call: TRBD2
clone_size: -
v_call: TRBV27
cdr3_nt: TGTGCCAGCAGTTTCTTAATAGCGGGGGCTGAGCAGTTCTTC
cdr3_aa: CASSFLIAGAEQFF

j_call: TRBJ1-4
d_call: -
clone_size: many
v_call: TRBV27
cdr3_nt: TGTGCCAGCAGTTTGACCTGGGGGCAGGTCACTGCCTCAAATGAAAAACTGTTTTTT
cdr3_aa: CASSLTWGQVTASNEKLFF

j_call: TRBJ2-3
d_call: -
clone_size: few
v_call: TRBV7-9
cdr3_nt: TGTGCCAGCAGCCCCACCACAGATACGCAGTATTTT
cdr3_aa: CASSPTTDTQYF

j_call: TRBJ2-1
d_call: -
clone_size: few
v_call: TRBV24-1
cdr3_nt: TGTGCCACCAGTGATTTGGGGGAACTGACAGGTGGTGAGCAGTTCTTC
cdr3_aa: CATSDLGELTGGEQFF

j_call: TRBJ2-2
d_call: -
clone_size: many
v_call: TRBV7-8
cdr3_nt: TGTGCCAGCAGCTTTGGTGGGCCGAACACCGGGGAGCTGTTTTTT
cdr3_aa: CASSFGGPNTGELFF

j_call: TRBJ2-5
d_call: TRBD1
clone_size: many
v_call: TRBV12-3/TRBV12-4
cdr3_nt: TGTGCCAGCAGTTCGGTCGGGACAGGGGGCTTTTGGGAGACCCAGTACTTC
cdr3_aa: CASSSVGTGGFWETQYF

j_call: TRBJ2-3
d_call: TRBD1
clone_size: -
v_call: TRBV7-2
cdr3_nt: TGTGCCAGCAGCTTAGGGACAGGGTTGCCAGATACGCAGTATTTT
cdr3_aa: CASSLGTGLPDTQYF

j_call: TRBJ1-2
d_call: TRBD1
clone_size: -
v_call: TRBV29-1
cdr3_nt: TGCAGCGTTGAACAGGGGGCGCGCGGCTACACCTTC
cdr3_aa: CSVEQGARGYTF

j_call: TRBJ2-7
d_call: -
clone_size: many
v_call: TRBV12-3/TRBV12-4
cdr3_nt: TGTGCCAGCAGTTGGGCCGGAGAAGGGGAGCAGTACTTC
cdr3_aa: CASSWAGEGEQYF

j_call: TRBJ2-3
d_call: TRBD2
clone_size: -
v_call: TRBV7-3
cdr3_nt: TGTGCCAGCAGCTTCGGGGCTAGCGGGAGTAGCACAGATACGCAGTATTTT
cdr3_aa: CASSFGASGSSTDTQYF

j_call: TRBJ2-3
d_call: TRBD2
clone_size: many
v_call: TRBV20-1
cdr3_nt: TGCAGTGCGAGCGGGGTAGCGGACACAGATACGCAGTATTTT
cdr3_aa: CSASGVADTDTQYF

j_call: TRBJ2-7
d_call: -
clone_size: -
v_call: TRBV7-9
cdr3_nt: TGTGCCAGCAGCTCCCCACTAGCACTGGACGAGCAGTACTTC
cdr3_aa: CASSSPLALDEQYF

j_call: TRBJ2-2
d_call: TRBD1
clone_size: many
v_call: TRBV7-6
cdr3_nt: TGTGCCAGCATATCGTCCGGGACAGCCTCCACCGGGGAGCTGTTTTTT
cdr3_aa: CASISSGTASTGELFF

j_call: TRBJ2-2
d_call: TRBD1
clone_size: -
v_call: TRBV5-6
cdr3_nt: TGTGCCAGCAGCTGGGGACAGGGTTCCGGGGAGCTGTTTTTT
cdr3_aa: CASSWGQGSGELFF